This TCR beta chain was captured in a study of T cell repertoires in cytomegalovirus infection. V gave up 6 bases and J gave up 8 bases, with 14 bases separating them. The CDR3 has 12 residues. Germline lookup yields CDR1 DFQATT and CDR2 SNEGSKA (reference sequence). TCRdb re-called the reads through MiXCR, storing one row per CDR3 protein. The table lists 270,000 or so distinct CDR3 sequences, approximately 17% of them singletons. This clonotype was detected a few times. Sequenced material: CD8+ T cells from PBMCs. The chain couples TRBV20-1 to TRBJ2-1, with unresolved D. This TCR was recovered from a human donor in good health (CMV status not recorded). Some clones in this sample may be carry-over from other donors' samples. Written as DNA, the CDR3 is TGCAGTGCCAGACAATCGGCCTATGAGCAGTTCTTC. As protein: CSARQSAYEQFF.